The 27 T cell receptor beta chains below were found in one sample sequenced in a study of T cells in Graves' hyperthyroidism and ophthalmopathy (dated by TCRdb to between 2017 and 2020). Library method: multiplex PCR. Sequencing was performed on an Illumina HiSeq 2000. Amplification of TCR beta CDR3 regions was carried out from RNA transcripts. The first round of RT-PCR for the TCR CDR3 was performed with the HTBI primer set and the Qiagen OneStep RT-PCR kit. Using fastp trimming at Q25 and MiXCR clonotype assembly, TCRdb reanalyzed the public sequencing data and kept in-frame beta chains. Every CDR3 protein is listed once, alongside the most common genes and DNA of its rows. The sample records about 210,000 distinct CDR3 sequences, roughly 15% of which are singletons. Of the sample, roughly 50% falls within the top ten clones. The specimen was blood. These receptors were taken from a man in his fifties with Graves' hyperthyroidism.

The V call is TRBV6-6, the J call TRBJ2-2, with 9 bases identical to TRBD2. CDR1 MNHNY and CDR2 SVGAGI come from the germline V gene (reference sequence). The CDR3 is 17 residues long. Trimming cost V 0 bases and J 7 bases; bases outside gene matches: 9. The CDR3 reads CASSYSIVSGGLGELFF. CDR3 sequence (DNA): TGTGCCAGCAGTTACTCGATTGTTAGCGGGGGACTCGGGGAGCTGTTTTTT.

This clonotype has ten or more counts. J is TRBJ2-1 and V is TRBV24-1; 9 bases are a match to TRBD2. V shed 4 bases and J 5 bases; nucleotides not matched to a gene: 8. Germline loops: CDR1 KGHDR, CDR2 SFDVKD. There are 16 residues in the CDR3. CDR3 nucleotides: TGTGCCACCAGTGACCAAGGACTAGCGCTCGACAATGAGCAGTTCTTC. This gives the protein CATSDQGLALDNEQFF.

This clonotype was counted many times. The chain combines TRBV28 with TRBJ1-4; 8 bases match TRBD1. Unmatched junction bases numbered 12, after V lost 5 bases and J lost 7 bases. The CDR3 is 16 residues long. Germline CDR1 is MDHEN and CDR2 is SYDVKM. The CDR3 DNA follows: TGTGCCAGCAGTCAAAAACTCAGGGGGCCGGCTGAAAAACTGTTTTTT. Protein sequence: CASSQKLRGPAEKLFF.

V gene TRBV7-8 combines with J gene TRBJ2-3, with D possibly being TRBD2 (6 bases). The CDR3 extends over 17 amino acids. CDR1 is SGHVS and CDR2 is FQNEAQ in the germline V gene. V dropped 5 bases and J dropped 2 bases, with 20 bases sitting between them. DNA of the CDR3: TGTGCCAGCAGCCCCAACCCCAGAGGCGGGGTCACAGATACGCAGTATTTT. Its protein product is CASSPNPRGGVTDTQYF.

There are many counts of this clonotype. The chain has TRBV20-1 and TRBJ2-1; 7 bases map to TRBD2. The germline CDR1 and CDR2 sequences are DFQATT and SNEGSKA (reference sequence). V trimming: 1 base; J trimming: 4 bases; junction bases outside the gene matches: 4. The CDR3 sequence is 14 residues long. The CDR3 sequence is CSARGGGDYNEQFF. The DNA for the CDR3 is TGCAGTGCTAGAGGGGGGGGAGATTACAATGAGCAGTTCTTC.

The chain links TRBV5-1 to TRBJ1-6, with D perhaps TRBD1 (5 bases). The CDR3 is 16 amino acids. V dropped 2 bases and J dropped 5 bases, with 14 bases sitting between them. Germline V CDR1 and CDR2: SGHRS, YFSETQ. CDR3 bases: TGCGCCAGCAGCTTAGAAGGGGCCGAGGATAATTCACCCCTCCACTTT. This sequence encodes CASSLEGAEDNSPLHF.

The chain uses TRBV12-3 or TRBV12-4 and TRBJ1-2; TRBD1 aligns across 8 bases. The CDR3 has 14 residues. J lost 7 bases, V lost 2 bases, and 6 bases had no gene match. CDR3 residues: CASSLRSDRVGYTF. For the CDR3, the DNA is TGTGCCAGCAGTTTAAGATCGGACAGGGTTGGCTACACCTTC.

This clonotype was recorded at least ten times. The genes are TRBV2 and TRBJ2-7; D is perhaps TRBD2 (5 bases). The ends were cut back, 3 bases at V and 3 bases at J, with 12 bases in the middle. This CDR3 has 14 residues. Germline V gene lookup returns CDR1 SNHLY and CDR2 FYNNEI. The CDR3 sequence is CASSETTMRYEQYF. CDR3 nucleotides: TGTGCCAGCAGTGAGACTACCATGCGCTACGAGCAGTACTTC.

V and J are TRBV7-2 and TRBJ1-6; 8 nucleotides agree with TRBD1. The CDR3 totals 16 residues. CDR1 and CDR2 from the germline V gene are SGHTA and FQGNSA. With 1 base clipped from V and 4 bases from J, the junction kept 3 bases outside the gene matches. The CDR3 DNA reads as TGTGCCAGCAGCTTAGAGGACAGGGAGTATAATTCACCCCTCCACTTT. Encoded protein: CASSLEDREYNSPLHF.

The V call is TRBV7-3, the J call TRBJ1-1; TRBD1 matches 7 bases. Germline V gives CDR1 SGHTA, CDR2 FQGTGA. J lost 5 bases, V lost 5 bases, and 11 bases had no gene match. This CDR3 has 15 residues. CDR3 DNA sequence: TGTGCCAGCAGCCTCACTCGACAGGGTCGGACTGAAGCTTTCTTT. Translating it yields CASSLTRQGRTEAFF.

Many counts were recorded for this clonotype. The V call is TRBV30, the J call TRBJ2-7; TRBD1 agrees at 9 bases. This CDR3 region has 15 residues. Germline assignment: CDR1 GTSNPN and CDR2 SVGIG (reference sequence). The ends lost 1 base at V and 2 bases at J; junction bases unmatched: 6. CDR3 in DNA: TGTGCCTGGAGTGCCGGGACAGGGATTACCTACGAGCAGTACTTC. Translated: CAWSAGTGITYEQYF.

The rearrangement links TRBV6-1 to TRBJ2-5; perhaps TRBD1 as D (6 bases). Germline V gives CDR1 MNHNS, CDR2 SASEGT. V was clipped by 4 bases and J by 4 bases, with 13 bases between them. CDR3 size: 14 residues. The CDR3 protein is CASSGHRVRETQYF. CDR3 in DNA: TGTGCCAGCAGTGGTCACAGGGTCCGAGAGACCCAGTACTTC.

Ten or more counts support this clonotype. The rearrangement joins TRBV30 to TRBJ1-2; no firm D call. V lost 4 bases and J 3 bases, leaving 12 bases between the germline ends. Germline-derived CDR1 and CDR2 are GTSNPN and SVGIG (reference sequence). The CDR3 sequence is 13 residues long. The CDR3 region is CAWTPNRDYGYTF. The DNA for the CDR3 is TGTGCCTGGACACCCAATCGGGACTATGGCTACACCTTC.

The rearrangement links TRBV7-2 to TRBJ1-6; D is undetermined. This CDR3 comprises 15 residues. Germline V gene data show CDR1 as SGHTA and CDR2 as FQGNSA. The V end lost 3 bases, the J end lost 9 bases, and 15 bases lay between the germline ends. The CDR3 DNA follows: TGTGCCAGCAGCTTTAACGCCCCAACGGTTTCACCCCTCCACTTT. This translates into CASSFNAPTVSPLHF. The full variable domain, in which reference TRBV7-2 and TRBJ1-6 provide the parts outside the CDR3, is GAGVSQSPSNKVTEKGKDVELRCDPISGHTALYWYRQSLGQGLEFLIYFQGNSAPDKSGLPSDRFSAERTGGSVSTLTIQRTQQEDSAVYLCASSFNAPTVSPLHFGNGTRLTVT.

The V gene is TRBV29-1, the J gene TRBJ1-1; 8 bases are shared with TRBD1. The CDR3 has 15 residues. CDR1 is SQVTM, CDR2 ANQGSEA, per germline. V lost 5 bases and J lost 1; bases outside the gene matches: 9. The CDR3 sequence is CSVLGQGGWNTEAFF. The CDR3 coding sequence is TGCAGCGTTCTTGGACAGGGAGGTTGGAACACTGAAGCTTTCTTT.

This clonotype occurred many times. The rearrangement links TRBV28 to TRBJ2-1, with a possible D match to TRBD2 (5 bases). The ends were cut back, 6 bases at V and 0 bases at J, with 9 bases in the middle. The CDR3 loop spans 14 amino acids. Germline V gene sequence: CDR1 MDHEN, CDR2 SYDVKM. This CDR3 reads CASRRLLSYNEQFF. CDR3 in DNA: TGTGCCAGCAGAAGACTACTCTCCTACAATGAGCAGTTCTTC.

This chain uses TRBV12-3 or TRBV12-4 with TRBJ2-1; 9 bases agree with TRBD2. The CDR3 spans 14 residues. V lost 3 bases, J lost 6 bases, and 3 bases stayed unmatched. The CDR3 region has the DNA TGTGCCAGCAGTTTCGCGGGAGGGCTCAATGAGCAGTTCTTC. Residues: CASSFAGGLNEQFF.

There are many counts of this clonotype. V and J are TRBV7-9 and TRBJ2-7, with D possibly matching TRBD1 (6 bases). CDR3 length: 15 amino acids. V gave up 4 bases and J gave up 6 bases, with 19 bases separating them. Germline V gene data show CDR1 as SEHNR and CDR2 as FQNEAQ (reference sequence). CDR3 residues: CASSSVAGVTSEQYF. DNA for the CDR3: TGTGCCAGCAGCTCCGTGGCAGGGGTTACCTCCGAGCAGTACTTC.

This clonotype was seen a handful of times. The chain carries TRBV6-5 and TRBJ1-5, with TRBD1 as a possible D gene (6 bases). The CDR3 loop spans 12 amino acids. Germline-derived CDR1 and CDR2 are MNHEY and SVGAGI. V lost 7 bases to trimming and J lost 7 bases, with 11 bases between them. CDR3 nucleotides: TGTGCCAGCACTTGGGGGGCCCAGCCCCAGCATTTT. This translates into CASTWGAQPQHF.

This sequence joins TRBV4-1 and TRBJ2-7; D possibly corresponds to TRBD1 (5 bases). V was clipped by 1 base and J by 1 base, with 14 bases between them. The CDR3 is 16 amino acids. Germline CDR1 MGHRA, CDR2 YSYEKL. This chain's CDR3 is CASSQVPAGSSYEQYF. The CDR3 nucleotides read TGCGCCAGCAGCCAAGTACCGGCAGGGTCTTCCTACGAGCAGTACTTC.

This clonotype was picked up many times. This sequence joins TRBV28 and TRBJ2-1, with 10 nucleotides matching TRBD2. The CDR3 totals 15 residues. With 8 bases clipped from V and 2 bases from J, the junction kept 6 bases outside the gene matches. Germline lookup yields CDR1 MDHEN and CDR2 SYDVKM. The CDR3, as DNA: TGTGCCAGCGAGAGCGGGAGGGCCGCCTACAATGAGCAGTTCTTC. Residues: CASESGRAAYNEQFF.

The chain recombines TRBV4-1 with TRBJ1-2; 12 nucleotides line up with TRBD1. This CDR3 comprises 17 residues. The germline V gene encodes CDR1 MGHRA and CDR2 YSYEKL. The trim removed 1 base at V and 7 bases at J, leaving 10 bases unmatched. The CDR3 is CASSQAPFRDRGLGYTF. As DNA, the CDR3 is TGCGCCAGCAGCCAAGCCCCTTTTCGGGACAGGGGGCTTGGCTACACCTTC.

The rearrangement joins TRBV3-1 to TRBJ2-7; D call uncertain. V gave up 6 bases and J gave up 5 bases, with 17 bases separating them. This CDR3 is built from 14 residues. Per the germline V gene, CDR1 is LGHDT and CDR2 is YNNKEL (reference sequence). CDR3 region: CASSQTERQDEQYF. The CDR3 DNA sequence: TGTGCCAGCAGTCAAACGGAGCGTCAGGACGAGCAGTACTTC.

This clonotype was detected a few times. In DNA form, the CDR3 reads TGTGCCACCAGCAGAGATCAGGGCAGGGGACAGCCCCAGCATTTT. Protein: CATSRDQGRGQPQHF. The chain has TRBV15 and TRBJ1-5, with D perhaps matching TRBD1 (6 bases). The CDR3 consists of 15 residues. With 0 bases removed from V and 7 bases from J, the gap between germline ends came to 13 bases. Germline CDR1 reads LNHNV; CDR2 reads YYDKDF (reference sequence).

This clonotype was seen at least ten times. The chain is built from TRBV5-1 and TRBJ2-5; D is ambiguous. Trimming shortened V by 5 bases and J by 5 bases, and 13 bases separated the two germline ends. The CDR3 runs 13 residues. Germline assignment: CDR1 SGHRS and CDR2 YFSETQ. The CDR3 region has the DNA TGCGCCAGCAGAGAGGCCCTGGGGGAGACCCAGTACTTC. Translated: CASREALGETQYF. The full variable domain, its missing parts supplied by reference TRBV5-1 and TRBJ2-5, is KAGVTQTPRYLIKTRGQQVTLSCSPISGHRSVSWYQQTPGQGLQFLFEYFSETQRNKGNFPGRFSGRQFSNSRSEMNVSTLELGDSALYLCASREALGETQYFGPGTRLLVL.

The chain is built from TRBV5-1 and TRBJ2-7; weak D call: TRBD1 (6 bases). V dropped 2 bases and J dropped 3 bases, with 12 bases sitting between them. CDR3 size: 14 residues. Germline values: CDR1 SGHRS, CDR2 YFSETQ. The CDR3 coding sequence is TGCGCCAGCAGCTTTTCCAGGGGAAGCTACGAGCAGTACTTC. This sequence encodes CASSFSRGSYEQYF.

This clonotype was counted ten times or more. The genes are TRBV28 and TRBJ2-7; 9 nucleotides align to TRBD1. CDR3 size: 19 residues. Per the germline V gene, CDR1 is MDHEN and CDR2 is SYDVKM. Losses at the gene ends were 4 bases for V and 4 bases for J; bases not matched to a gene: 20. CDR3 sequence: CASSSSSGQGPTGAYEQYF. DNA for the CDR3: TGTGCCAGCAGTTCCTCCTCGGGACAGGGACCAACAGGGGCGTACGAGCAGTACTTC.